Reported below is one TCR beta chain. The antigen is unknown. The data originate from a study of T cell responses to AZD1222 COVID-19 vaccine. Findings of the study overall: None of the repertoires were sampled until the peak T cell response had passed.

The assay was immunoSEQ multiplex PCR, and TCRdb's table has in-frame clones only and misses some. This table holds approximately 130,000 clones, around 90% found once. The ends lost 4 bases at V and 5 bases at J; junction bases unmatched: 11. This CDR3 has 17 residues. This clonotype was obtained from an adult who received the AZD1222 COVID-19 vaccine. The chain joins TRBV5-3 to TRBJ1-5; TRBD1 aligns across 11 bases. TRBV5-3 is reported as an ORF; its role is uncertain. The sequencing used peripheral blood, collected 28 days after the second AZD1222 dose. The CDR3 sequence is CARSLPPDRGRDQPQHF. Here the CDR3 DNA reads TGTGCCAGAAGCCTACCCCCGGACAGGGGGCGAGATCAGCCCCAGCATTTT.